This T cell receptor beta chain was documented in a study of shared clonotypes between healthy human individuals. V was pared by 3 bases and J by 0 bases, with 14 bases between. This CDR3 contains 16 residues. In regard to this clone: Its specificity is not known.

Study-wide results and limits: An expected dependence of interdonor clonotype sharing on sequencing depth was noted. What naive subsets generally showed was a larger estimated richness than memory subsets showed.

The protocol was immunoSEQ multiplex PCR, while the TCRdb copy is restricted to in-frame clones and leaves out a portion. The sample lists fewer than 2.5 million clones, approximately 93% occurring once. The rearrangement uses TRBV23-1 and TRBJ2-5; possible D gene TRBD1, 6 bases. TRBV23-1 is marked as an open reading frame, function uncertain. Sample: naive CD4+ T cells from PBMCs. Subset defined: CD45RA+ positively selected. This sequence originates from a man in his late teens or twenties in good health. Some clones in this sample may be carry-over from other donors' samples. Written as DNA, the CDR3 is TGCGCCAGCAGTCATCGACAACAGGGAAACCAAGAGACCCAGTACTTC. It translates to CASSHRQQGNQETQYF.